The rows below give T cell receptor beta chains drawn from one sample of a study of immune characteristics of hereditary and idiopathic chronic pancreatitis. Produced via immunoSEQ multiplex PCR; TCRdb's table is partial and in-frame only. The data show about 14,000 clones, with less than 85% seen just once and approximately 15% held by the top ten. The sequencing sample was made of pancreas tissue with hereditary chronic pancreatitis. These receptors were taken from a human donor with chronic pancreatitis. CDR3s include the opening cysteine and the closing phenylalanine or tryptophan. A D gene is named only where the DNA matches it firmly. A row's size may be missing; if present it is once, few, many or a size class.

V	D	size	J	CDR3	DNA
TRBV5-4	TRBD2	.	TRBJ2-7	CASSPSSGANSYEQYF	TGTGCCAGCAGCCCATCTAGCGGGGCGAACTCCTACGAGCAGTACTTC
TRBV27	TRBD1	.	TRBJ2-3	CASSPRGDTQYF	TGTGCCAGCAGCCCCAGGGGGGATACGCAGTATTTT
TRBV27	.	.	TRBJ2-4	CASSLSIYPGRGGDIQYF	TGTGCCAGCAGTTTATCTATCTACCCGGGCAGGGGCGGAGACATTCAGTACTTC
TRBV2	.	.	TRBJ2-3	CASSRDSDTQYF	TGTGCCAGCAGCCGGGACTCAGATACGCAGTATTTT
TRBV18	.	medium-sized	TRBJ2-1	CASSPSLARGDEQFF	TGTGCCAGCTCACCATCCCTAGCGAGAGGCGATGAGCAGTTCTTC
TRBV28	.	.	TRBJ1-2	CASSPDLGGVKEGYTF	TGTGCCAGCAGTCCTGATCTCGGGGGGGTAAAGGAAGGCTACACCTTC
TRBV5-1	.	medium-sized	TRBJ1-4	CASSGSDSSTNEKLFF	TGCGCCAGCAGCGGGTCGGACAGTTCAACTAATGAAAAACTGTTTTTT
TRBV25-1	.	.	TRBJ2-5	CASSGIGAGETQYF	TGTGCCAGCAGCGGAATAGGGGCGGGAGAGACCCAGTACTTC
TRBV27	.	.	TRBJ1-4	CASTGGATNEKLFF	TGTGCCAGCACCGGCGGGGCAACTAATGAAAAACTGTTTTTT
TRBV7-2	.	.	TRBJ2-6	CASSTLGAGANVLTF	TGTGCCAGCAGCACTTTGGGGGCTGGGGCCAACGTCCTGACTTTC
TRBV5-1	.	.	TRBJ1-1	CASSLVAGARTEAFF	TGCGCCAGCAGCTTGGTGGCGGGGGCAAGGACTGAAGCTTTCTTT
TRBV20-1	.	.	TRBJ1-5	CSASRPRGNNQPQHF	TGCAGTGCTAGTAGGCCCAGGGGTAACAATCAGCCCCAGCATTTT
TRBV7-2	TRBD2	.	TRBJ2-1	CASSQRGGRFSEQFF	TGTGCCAGCAGCCAGAGGGGCGGGAGGTTTTCTGAGCAGTTCTTC
TRBV1	.	.	TRBJ2-4	CTSSQTLNHPAGEGDIQYF	TGCACCAGCAGCCAAACCCTGAACCACCCAGCGGGAGAAGGGGACATTCAGTACTTC
TRBV20-1	.	.	TRBJ1-2	CSARFHYGYTF	TGCAGTGCTAGATTTCATTATGGCTACACCTTC
TRBV28	TRBD2	.	TRBJ2-3	CASSFGGLRADTQYF	TGTGCCAGCAGTTTTGGGGGACTACGAGCAGATACGCAGTATTTT
TRBV28	.	.	TRBJ1-2	CASRQYDDNTF	TGTGCCAGCAGGCAGTACGACGATAACACCTTC
TRBV23-1	.	few	TRBJ1-4	CASSQDEATNEKLFF	TGCGCCAGCAGTCAGGATGAAGCAACTAATGAAAAACTGTTTTTT
TRBV2	TRBD1	.	TRBJ2-5	CASSSYYGTGKGETQYF	TGTGCCAGCAGTTCGTACTACGGGACAGGAAAAGGAGAGACCCAGTACTTC
TRBV28	.	.	TRBJ1-2	CASSLPGDGYTF	TGTGCCAGCAGTTTACCAGGGGATGGCTACACCTTC
TRBV5-1	.	.	TRBJ1-6	CASSLSGPDSPLHF	TGCGCCAGCAGCTTGTCAGGGCCGGATTCACCCCTCCACTTT
TRBV3-1/TRBV3-2	.	.	TRBJ1-6	CASSPRTIGSPLHF	TGTGCCAGCAGCCCGCGGACCATAGGTTCACCCCTCCACTTT
TRBV7-2	.	.	TRBJ2-5	CASSLGNSQETQYF	TGTGCCAGCAGCTTAGGGAACTCCCAAGAGACCCAGTACTTC
TRBV7-9	.	.	TRBJ2-1	CASSSLAGSISSYNEQFF	TGTGCCAGCAGCTCCCTGGCGGGCTCGATAAGCTCCTACAATGAGCAGTTCTTC
TRBV4-1	TRBD1	.	TRBJ2-6	CASSREKGQGSSGANVLTF	TGCGCCAGCAGCCGAGAAAAGGGACAGGGAAGCTCTGGGGCCAACGTCCTGACTTTC
TRBV27	.	.	TRBJ1-1	CATREVWHTEAFF	TGTGCCACCCGTGAAGTCTGGCACACTGAAGCTTTCTTT
TRBV7-2	.	.	TRBJ2-6	CASSLVSSGNSGANVLTF	TGTGCCAGCAGCTTAGTAAGTTCCGGGAACTCTGGGGCCAACGTCCTGACTTTC
TRBV4-2	TRBD2	.	TRBJ2-3	CASSQEGGLAGGDTQYF	TGTGCCAGCAGCCAAGAGGGGGGACTAGCGGGAGGGGATACGCAGTATTTT
TRBV28	TRBD1	.	TRBJ1-3	CASRFPGTGANTIYF	TGTGCCAGCAGGTTCCCTGGGACAGGAGCAAACACCATATATTTT
TRBV7-9	TRBD2	.	TRBJ2-3	CATTSGSGTDTQYF	TGTGCCACCACTAGCGGGAGCGGGACAGATACGCAGTATTTT
TRBV7-2	.	.	TRBJ2-7	CASSLVGESYEQYF	TGTGCCAGCAGCTTAGTCGGAGAGTCCTACGAGCAGTACTTC
TRBV5-8	TRBD1	.	TRBJ2-6	CASSLGQGALGGANVLTF	TGTGCCAGCAGCTTGGGCCAGGGGGCGCTCGGTGGGGCCAACGTCCTGACTTTC
TRBV7-6	TRBD2	.	TRBJ2-1	CASSFQAGVYNEQFF	TGTGCCAGCAGCTTTCAAGCGGGGGTCTACAATGAGCAGTTCTTC
TRBV6-1	.	.	TRBJ1-1	CASSDRVNTEAFF	TGTGCCAGCAGTGACAGGGTGAACACTGAAGCTTTCTTT
TRBV19	.	once	TRBJ1-1	CASIPGPLNTEAFF	TGTGCCAGTATACCGGGACCGCTGAACACTGAAGCTTTCTTT
TRBV4-1	.	few	TRBJ1-2	CASSQDWGQDGYTF	TGCGCCAGCAGCCAAGATTGGGGGCAGGATGGCTACACCTTC
TRBV7-2	.	.	TRBJ2-3	CASSSPEGPDTQYF	TGTGCCAGCAGCTCGCCCGAGGGCCCAGATACGCAGTATTTT
TRBV28	TRBD2	.	TRBJ2-7	CASNTRLAGVGEQYF	TGTGCCAGCAACACCCGGCTAGCGGGAGTGGGGGAGCAGTACTTC
TRBV19	TRBD2	.	TRBJ2-3	CASRLAGEPTDTQYF	TGTGCCAGTCGACTAGCGGGAGAACCCACAGATACGCAGTATTTT
TRBV5-5	.	.	TRBJ1-2	CASSLGVGRDGYTF	TGTGCCAGCAGCTTAGGGGTCGGCAGGGACGGCTACACCTTC
TRBV2	TRBD2	once	TRBJ2-7	CASSPGTSGYEQYF	TGTGCCAGCAGTCCCGGGACTAGCGGCTACGAGCAGTACTTC
TRBV7-8	TRBD2	.	TRBJ2-1	CASSLRLAGAREQFF	TGTGCCAGCAGCCTGAGACTAGCGGGAGCCCGTGAGCAGTTCTTC
TRBV6-2/TRBV6-3	TRBD1	.	TRBJ1-5	CASSLQGKQPQHF	TGTGCCAGCAGTTTACAGGGGAAACAGCCCCAGCATTTT
TRBV5-4	TRBD1	.	TRBJ2-1	CASSLPGQTYNEQFF	TGTGCCAGCAGCTTGCCGGGACAGACCTACAATGAGCAGTTCTTC
TRBV27	.	.	TRBJ1-4	CASRLLGVGEKLFF	TGTGCCAGCAGACTTCTTGGGGTCGGTGAAAAACTGTTTTTT
TRBV5-1	.	.	TRBJ1-2	CASSTGQNYGYTF	TGCGCCAGCAGCACCGGTCAGAACTATGGCTACACCTTC
TRBV28	TRBD1	once	TRBJ2-3	CASSPRTGSSTDTQYF	TGTGCCAGCAGTCCACGGACAGGGTCTAGCACAGATACGCAGTATTTT
TRBV20-1	.	.	TRBJ2-7	CSAAGFPEQYF	TGCAGTGCTGCTGGGTTTCCCGAGCAGTACTTC
TRBV28	TRBD1	few	TRBJ1-1	CASSPGLTGENTEAFF	TGTGCCAGCAGCCCTGGCCTTACAGGGGAGAACACTGAAGCTTTCTTT
TRBV6-2/TRBV6-3	.	.	TRBJ2-5	CASSLGPGETQYF	TGTGCCAGCAGTCTCGGTCCGGGGGAGACCCAGTACTTC
TRBV2	.	once	TRBJ2-2	CASSIGGNGELFF	TGTGCCAGCAGCATAGGCGGGAACGGGGAGCTGTTTTTT
TRBV24-1	TRBD1	.	TRBJ2-5	CATSDLGMGQGARETQYF	TGTGCCACCAGTGATCTAGGGATGGGACAGGGGGCAAGGGAGACCCAGTACTTC
TRBV5-6	TRBD2	once	TRBJ2-3	CASSPTSADTQYF	TGTGCCAGCAGCCCAACTAGCGCAGATACGCAGTATTTT
TRBV18	TRBD1	.	TRBJ2-7	CASSPFRGREYEQYF	TGTGCCAGCTCACCATTCAGGGGGCGAGAATACGAGCAGTACTTC
TRBV28	.	.	TRBJ1-4	CASSLRPPKGEKLFF	TGTGCCAGCAGTTTACGGCCCCCTAAAGGCGAAAAACTGTTTTTT
TRBV6-5	.	.	TRBJ2-5	CASSYRALPETQYF	TGTGCCAGCAGTTACCGGGCCCTGCCGGAGACCCAGTACTTC
TRBV28	.	.	TRBJ1-2	CASSKPGGGYTF	TGTGCCAGCAGCAAGCCTGGGGGGGGCTACACCTTC
TRBV3-1/TRBV3-2	.	.	TRBJ1-2	CASSQESGFNYGYTF	TGTGCCAGCAGCCAAGAATCCGGGTTTAACTATGGCTACACCTTC